What follows describes a single TCR beta chain. TCRdb processed the multiplex PCR reads anew with MiXCR; each CDR3 protein has one entry. This table holds about 200,000 distinct CDR3 sequences, roughly 31% found once. These data are taken from a study of breast tumors, draining lymph nodes, adjacent tissues. Axillary draining lymph nodes of breast cancer patients supplied the node samples. Sequenced sample: axillary lymph node tissue. This clonotype was sampled from a female donor with breast cancer. Some clones in this sample may be carry-over from other donors' samples.

The DNA of the CDR3 is TGTGCCAGCAGTGCTAGAGCACCCGGGGCAGGAGGCAATGAGCAGTTCTTC. This translates into CASSARAPGAGGNEQFF. The chain uses TRBV25-1 and TRBJ2-1; D is possibly TRBD1 or TRBD2 (5 bases each). Germline V CDR1 and CDR2: MGHDK, SYGVNS. The V gene lost 4 bases and the J gene lost 6 bases, with 22 bases spanning the gap. This CDR3 is built from 17 residues.